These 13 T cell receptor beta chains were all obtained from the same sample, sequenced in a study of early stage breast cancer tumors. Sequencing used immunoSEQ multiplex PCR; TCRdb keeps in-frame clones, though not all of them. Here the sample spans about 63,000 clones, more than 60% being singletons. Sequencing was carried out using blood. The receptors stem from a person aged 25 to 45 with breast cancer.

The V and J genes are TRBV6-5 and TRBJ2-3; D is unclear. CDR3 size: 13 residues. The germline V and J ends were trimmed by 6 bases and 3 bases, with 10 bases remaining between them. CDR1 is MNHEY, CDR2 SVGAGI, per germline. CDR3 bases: TGTGCCAGCAGCCCCCCCTATACAGATACGCAGTATTTT. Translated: CASSPPYTDTQYF.

CDR3 sequence (DNA): TGTGCCAGCAGCTCGAACGGGGACCTTTTCGGGTTGGGCACAGATACGCAGTATTTT. As protein: CASSSNGDLFGLGTDTQYF. The chain couples TRBV9 to TRBJ2-3; D tentatively reads TRBD1 or TRBD2 (5 bases each). Germline V gene data show CDR1 as SGDLS and CDR2 as YYNGEE. This CDR3 comprises 19 residues. Trimming removed 4 bases at V and 1 base at J, with 25 bases between. Full variable domain (outside the CDR3, taken from reference TRBV9 and TRBJ2-3): DSGVTQTPKHLITATGQRVTLRCSPRSGDLSVYWYQQSLDQGLQFLIQYYNGEERAKGNILERFSAQQFPDLHSELNLSSLELGDSALYFCASSSNGDLFGLGTDTQYFGPGTRLTVL.

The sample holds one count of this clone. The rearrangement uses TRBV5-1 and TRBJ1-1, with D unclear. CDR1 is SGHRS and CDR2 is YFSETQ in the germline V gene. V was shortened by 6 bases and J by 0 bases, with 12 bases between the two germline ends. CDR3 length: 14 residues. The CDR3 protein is CASKGQEMNTEAFF. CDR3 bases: TGCGCCAGCAAGGGTCAGGAGATGAACACTGAAGCTTTCTTT.

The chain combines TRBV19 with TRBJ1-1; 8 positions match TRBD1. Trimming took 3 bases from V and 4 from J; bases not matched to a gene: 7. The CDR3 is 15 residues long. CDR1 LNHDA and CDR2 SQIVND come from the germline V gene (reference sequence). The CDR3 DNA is TGTGCCAGTAGTATTGGACAGGGCGGGAGCACTGAAGCTTTCTTT. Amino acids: CASSIGQGGSTEAFF.

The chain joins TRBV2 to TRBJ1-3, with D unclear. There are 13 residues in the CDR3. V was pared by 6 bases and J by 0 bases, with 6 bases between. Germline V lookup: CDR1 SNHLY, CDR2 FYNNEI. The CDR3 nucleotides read TGTGCCAGCAGGCCCCTCTCTGGAAACACCATATATTTT. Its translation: CASRPLSGNTIYF.

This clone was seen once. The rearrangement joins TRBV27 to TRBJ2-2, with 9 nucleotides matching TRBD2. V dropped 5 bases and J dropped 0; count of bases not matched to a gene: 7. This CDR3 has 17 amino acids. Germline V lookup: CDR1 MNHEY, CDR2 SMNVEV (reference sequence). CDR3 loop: CASSETSGHANTGELFF. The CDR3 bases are TGTGCCAGCAGTGAGACTAGCGGTCACGCGAACACCGGGGAGCTGTTTTTT.

In DNA, the CDR3 is TGTGCCAGCAGTTACGTCTGGGGGGCTGAAGCTTTCTTT. It specifies CASSYVWGAEAFF. The chain joins TRBV6-5 to TRBJ1-1; a weak D match, TRBD1 (5 bases). The germline V gene encodes CDR1 MNHEY and CDR2 SVGAGI. Trimming took 2 bases from V and 6 from J, leaving 10 bases between them. This CDR3 is 13 amino acids long.

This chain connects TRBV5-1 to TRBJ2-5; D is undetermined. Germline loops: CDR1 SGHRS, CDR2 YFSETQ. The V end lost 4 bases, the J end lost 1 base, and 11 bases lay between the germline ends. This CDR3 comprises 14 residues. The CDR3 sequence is CASSRSPGQETQYF. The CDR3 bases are TGCGCCAGCAGCCGGTCCCCAGGCCAAGAGACCCAGTACTTC. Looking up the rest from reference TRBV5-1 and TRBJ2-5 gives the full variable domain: KAGVTQTPRYLIKTRGQQVTLSCSPISGHRSVSWYQQTPGQGLQFLFEYFSETQRNKGNFPGRFSGRQFSNSRSEMNVSTLELGDSALYLCASSRSPGQETQYFGPGTRLLVL.

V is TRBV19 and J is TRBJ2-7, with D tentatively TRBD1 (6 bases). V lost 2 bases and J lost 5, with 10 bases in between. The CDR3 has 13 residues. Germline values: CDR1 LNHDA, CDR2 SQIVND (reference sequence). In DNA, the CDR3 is TGTGCCAGTAGTATAAACAGGGTCAACGAGCAGTACTTC. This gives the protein CASSINRVNEQYF.

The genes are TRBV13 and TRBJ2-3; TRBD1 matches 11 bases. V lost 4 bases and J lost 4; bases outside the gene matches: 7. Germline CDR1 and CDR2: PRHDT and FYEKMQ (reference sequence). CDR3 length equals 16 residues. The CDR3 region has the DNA TGTGCCAGCAGCTCCCCGGGACAGGGGGTCCCAGATACGCAGTATTTT. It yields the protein CASSSPGQGVPDTQYF.

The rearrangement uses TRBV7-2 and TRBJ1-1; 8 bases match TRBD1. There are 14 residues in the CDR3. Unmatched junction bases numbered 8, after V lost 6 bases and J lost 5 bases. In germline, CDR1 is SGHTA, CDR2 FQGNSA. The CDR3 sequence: CASSTFRGPTEAFF. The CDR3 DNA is TGTGCCAGCAGTACATTCAGGGGGCCGACTGAAGCTTTCTTT.

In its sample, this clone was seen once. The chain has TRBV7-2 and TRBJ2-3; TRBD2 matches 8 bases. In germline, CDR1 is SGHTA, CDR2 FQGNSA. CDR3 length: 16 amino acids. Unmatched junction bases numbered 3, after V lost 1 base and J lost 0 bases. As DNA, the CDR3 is TGTGCCAGCAGCTTAGGAGCGGGAGCTAGCACAGATACGCAGTATTTT. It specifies CASSLGAGASTDTQYF.

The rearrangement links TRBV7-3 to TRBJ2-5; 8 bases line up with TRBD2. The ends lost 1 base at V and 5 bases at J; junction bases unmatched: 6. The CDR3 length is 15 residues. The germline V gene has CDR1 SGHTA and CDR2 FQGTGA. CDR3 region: CASSLNAGTRETQYF. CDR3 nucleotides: TGTGCCAGCAGCTTAAATGCCGGGACTAGGGAGACCCAGTACTTC.